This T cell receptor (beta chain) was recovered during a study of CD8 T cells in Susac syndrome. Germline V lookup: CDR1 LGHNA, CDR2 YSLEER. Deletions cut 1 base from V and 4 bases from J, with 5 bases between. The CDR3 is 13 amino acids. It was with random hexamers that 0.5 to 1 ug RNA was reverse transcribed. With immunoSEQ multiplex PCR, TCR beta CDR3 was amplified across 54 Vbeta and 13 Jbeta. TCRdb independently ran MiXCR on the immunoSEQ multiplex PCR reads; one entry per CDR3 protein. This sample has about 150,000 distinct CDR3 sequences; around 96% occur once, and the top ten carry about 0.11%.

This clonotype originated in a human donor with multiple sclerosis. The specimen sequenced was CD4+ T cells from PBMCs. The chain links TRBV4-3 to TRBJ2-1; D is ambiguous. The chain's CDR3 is CASSQVTYNEQFF. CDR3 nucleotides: TGCGCCAGCAGCCAAGTCACTTACAATGAGCAGTTCTTC.